These T cell receptor beta chains were read from a single sample in a study of somatic mutations in cytotoxic T cells in rheumatoid arthritis. Repertoires were generated with immunoSEQ multiplex PCR, while TCRdb's copy carries only in-frame clones and drops some. The sample consists of about 36,000 clones, about four fifths of them appearing once. The sequenced sample consisted of CD8+ T cells sorted from blood. All receptors derive from a middle-aged man in good health. Each CDR3 is given with its conserved first and last residue. Each record gives: J gene, D gene, V gene, CDR3 protein, CDR3 DNA. D genes are given only for firm matches.

TRBJ1-5,-,TRBV28,CASSLLQGSSQPQHF,TGTGCCAGCAGTCTCCTTCAGGGGTCGAGTCAGCCCCAGCATTTT
TRBJ2-6,TRBD1,TRBV28,CASAPGQDLSGANVLTF,TGTGCCAGCGCACCGGGACAGGACCTCTCTGGGGCCAACGTCCTGACTTTC
TRBJ2-3,-,TRBV27,CASSLGAGNTDTQYF,TGTGCCAGCAGTTTAGGGGCAGGGAACACAGATACGCAGTATTTT
TRBJ2-7,TRBD2,TRBV4-3,CASSQDSGSTYEQYF,TGCGCCAGCAGCCAAGATAGCGGGAGTACGTACGAGCAGTACTTC
TRBJ1-5,-,TRBV28,CASSLRGIGSNQPQHF,TGTGCCAGCAGTTTGCGGGGAATTGGAAGCAATCAGCCCCAGCATTTT
TRBJ1-1,-,TRBV19,CASSMNFGTEAFF,TGTGCCAGTAGTATGAACTTCGGCACTGAAGCTTTCTTT
TRBJ1-3,-,TRBV6-5,CASTTEYAGNTIYF,TGTGCCAGCACGACAGAGTATGCTGGAAACACCATATATTTT
TRBJ2-1,-,TRBV11-1,CASSLVYNEQFF,TGTGCCAGCAGCTTAGTCTACAATGAGCAGTTCTTC
TRBJ1-1,-,TRBV27,CASSLSHGGPEAFF,TGTGCCAGCAGTTTATCGCACGGGGGCCCTGAAGCTTTCTTT
TRBJ2-7,-,TRBV15,CATSSHRSSYEQYF,TGTGCCACCAGCAGCCACAGGAGCTCCTACGAGCAGTACTTC
TRBJ2-1,-,TRBV9,CASSVEAGVTNEQFF,TGTGCCAGCAGCGTAGAAGCAGGGGTGACCAATGAGCAGTTCTTC